This TCR beta chain was sequenced during a study of blood T cells in healthy people across ages (dated by TCRdb to about 2015). Study-wide context: In model experiments, template switching captured roughly one uniquely barcoded TCR beta cDNA molecule for every two T cells. Using deep sequencing normalized with unique cDNA molecular identifiers, the study measured how TCR beta repertoire diversity changes with age. Four age groups were formed from the donors: young (average approximately 15 years), middle-aged (approximately 41), aged (roughly 56) and long-lived (more than 75). Donors of different ages were randomly distributed across sequencing lanes to avoid experimental bias. The study analyzed two additional independent replicas of 1 million unique cDNA reads from the same blood draw for two donors, one aged 18 to 29 and one aged 80 or older.

Donors were a few dozen systemically healthy Caucasian individuals from Russia aged roughly 6 to 95 years. Ten milliliters of peripheral blood were drawn from each donor into EDTA-treated Vacutainer tubes. PBMCs were isolated by Ficoll-Paque density-gradient centrifugation, with at least 6.5 million obtained per sample. Trizol reagent was used to extract total RNA from the PBMCs, yielding at least 6 micrograms per sample. For every donor, an aliquot of PBMCs went through flow cytometry to measure the percentages of naive CD45RAhigh/CD27high T cells. From a lookup of the germline V gene (reference sequence), CDR1 and CDR2 are LNHNV and YYDKDF. From the cysteine up to the phenylalanine, the CDR3 has a length of 16 residues. The DNA shown is the 48-base CDR3, in frame from base 1. Here V drops 1 base and J drops 2 bases, and the junction holds 6 bases not matched to any gene. Receptor libraries were prepared by 5' RACE. Sequencing was carried out with an Illumina HiSeq 2500. A second roughly 7 to 12 cycle PCR used a sample-barcoded 5' primer and a J-beta primer mix. Each TCR beta cDNA molecule received a unique molecular identifier from a template-switch 5' adaptor carrying 12 random nucleotides. Each sample yielded at least 2.5 million CDR3-containing paired-end reads. The Mint cDNA synthesis kit, primed by a TRBC-specific oligonucleotide, was used to synthesize first-strand cDNA from all RNA. Following uracil-DNA glycosylase treatment, all cDNA underwent a first 18-cycle PCR with the universal primers M1SS and BC2_uni_R. Per the source publication's procedure: For normalization, 1 million high-quality reads were randomly selected from each sample, with every read carrying a distinct molecular identifier. Instead of being binned into consensus sequences, reads with shared molecular identifiers were discarded. MiTCR, with a Q25 quality threshold and the strictest error-elimination algorithm, was used for CDR3 identification, clonotype clustering and error correction. A nonparametric unseen species model with Euler transformation was used to estimate a lower bound on total TCR beta diversity. The public reads were reprocessed in TCRdb via fastp at Q25 and MiXCR, keeping in-frame beta chains. Rows with a matching CDR3 protein are joined into one entry that keeps the most common DNA and genes. The V and J calls and clone size are TCRdb's, not the authors'. Present in this sample are about 1 million distinct CDR3 sequences, 45% of which were seen just once. The ten largest clones add up to 18% of the sample.

Overall study outcomes, separate from this receptor: Observed TCR beta diversity per million T cells fell roughly linearly with age, and a significant reduction was already apparent by age roughly 40. Bulk unsorted PBMC profiling prevented conclusive comparison of naive and antigen-experienced compartments. Compared with the aged group, more naive CD4+ T cells, fewer expanded clones and increased TCR diversity were shown by the long-lived group, suggesting age selection. A strong correlation was found between observed TCR beta diversity and the percentage of naive T cells measured by flow cytometry. The CMV infection status of donors was not known, potentially confounding age-related changes in expanded clonotypes. Estimates of total diversity based on one million sequenced T cells were regarded as lower bounds and as underestimates.

This clonotype appeared a few times. Its specific antigen is unknown. The record has no base qualities; no much larger clone is one base away. Specimen: blood. Recombination connected TRBV15 to TRBJ2-3; the central 7 bases match TRBD1. The sequence was obtained from a woman aged 55-75 years in good health. The nucleotides are TGTGCCACCAGCAGAGGCGGACAGGCTATCACAGATACGCAGTATTTT. Its product reads: CATSRGGQAITDTQYF.